These 27 T cell receptor beta chains came from one sample sequenced in a study of identical twins. In TCRdb, the 5' RACE reads were re-called with MiXCR into one record per CDR3 protein. The sample has some 1,700,000 distinct CDR3 sequences; about 32% are singletons. Sequenced material: cord blood. These receptors were taken from a newborn girl in good health.

Comments on this clonotype: This could be a read error, since a much larger clone is one nucleotide away. J is TRBJ2-7 and V is TRBV3-1, with D perhaps matching TRBD2 (6 bases). Gene TRBJ2-5 matches the end of the DNA better, so the J call may be wrong. CDR3 length: 18 residues. Per germline, CDR1 LGHDT and CDR2 YNNKEL (reference sequence). The DNA for the CDR3 is TGTGCCAGCAGCCAAGTTCTTGAGATGCTAGCGCGTCAAGAGACCCAGTACTTC. Protein sequence: CASSQVLEMLARQETQYF.

This clonotype was counted ten times or more. The CDR3 loop reads CASSEGGRAKNIQYF. CDR3 DNA sequence: TGTGCCAGCAGTGAAGGAGGCAGGGCCAAAAACATTCAGTACTTC. The chain joins TRBV2 to TRBJ2-4; D unclear. CDR1 is SNHLY and CDR2 is FYNNEI in the germline V gene. V gave up 1 base and J gave up 1 base, with 8 bases separating them. The CDR3 is made up of 15 amino acids.

This clonotype was seen a handful of times. CDR3 DNA: TGTGCCAGCAGTCCCCGGGACAGGGGACCCTACTATGGCTACACCTTC. Its translation: CASSPRDRGPYYGYTF. V usage is TRBV28 and J usage is TRBJ1-2; TRBD1 agrees at 10 bases. The CDR3 loop spans 16 amino acids. V shed 5 bases, J shed 3 bases, and the junction held 9 bases outside the gene matches. Germline assignment: CDR1 MDHEN and CDR2 SYDVKM.

The genes are TRBV5-1 and TRBJ2-1; 11 bases map to TRBD2. This CDR3 has 17 residues. Germline V CDR1 and CDR2: SGHRS, YFSETQ. V gave up 0 bases and J gave up 6 bases; unmatched junction bases: 8. CDR3 DNA: TGCGCCAGCAGCTTGGCCCAACTAGCGGGAGTAAGCAATGAGCAGTTCTTC. Protein: CASSLAQLAGVSNEQFF. Drawing the rest from reference TRBV5-1 and TRBJ2-1, the complete variable domain is KAGVTQTPRYLIKTRGQQVTLSCSPISGHRSVSWYQQTPGQGLQFLFEYFSETQRNKGNFPGRFSGRQFSNSRSEMNVSTLELGDSALYLCASSLAQLAGVSNEQFFGPGTRLTVL.

In its sample, this clonotype was seen a few times. The chain is built from TRBV29-1 and TRBJ2-5, with D uncertain. V was shortened by 1 base and J by 2 bases, with 8 bases between the two germline ends. CDR1 is SQVTM and CDR2 is ANQGSEA in the germline V gene. This CDR3 is 13 amino acids long. CDR3 bases: TGCAGCGTTGAAGGGGGTGGACAAGAGACCCAGTACTTC. It codes for CSVEGGGQETQYF.

The chain joins TRBV10-3 to TRBJ2-1; 10 bases align to TRBD2. The CDR3 runs 16 residues. CDR1 is ENHRY and CDR2 is SYGVKD in the germline V gene. J gave up 0 bases and V 2 bases, and 1 base lay outside the gene matches. Here the CDR3 reads CAISETSGDSYNEQFF. The CDR3 DNA is TGTGCCATCAGTGAGACTAGCGGGGACTCCTACAATGAGCAGTTCTTC.

The rearrangement uses TRBV20-1 and TRBJ2-2, with 9 bases identical to TRBD2. J lost 5 bases, V lost 4 bases, and 5 bases had no gene match. From germline, CDR1 is DFQATT and CDR2 SNEGSKA (reference sequence). There are 14 residues in the CDR3. The CDR3 nucleotides read TGCAGTGCTAAGGCTAGCGGGGTAACCGGGGAGCTGTTTTTT. It translates to CSAKASGVTGELFF.

This clonotype was picked up many times. Its ends do not fully match the called genes, so a read error is possible. This chain joins TRBV5-1 and TRBJ1-6; D not certain. Germline V gene lookup returns CDR1 SGHRS and CDR2 YFSETQ. The CDR3 is 15 amino acids. The CDR3 here is CASSLQSSYNSPLHF. CDR3 nucleotides: TGTGCCAGCAGTTTACAGAGCTCCTATAATTCACCCCTCCACTTT.

The sample holds a few counts of this clonotype. The chain has TRBV20-1 and TRBJ1-6, with no clear D. The CDR3 runs to 14 residues. V was clipped by 6 bases and J by 8 bases, with 17 bases between them. Germline CDR1 and CDR2: DFQATT and SNEGSKA (reference sequence). Written as DNA, the CDR3 is TGCAGTGCGCCCACCTGGGGAGTGGATTCACCCCTCCACTTT. It translates to CSAPTWGVDSPLHF.

This clonotype was seen repeatedly, ten times or more. This sequence joins TRBV10-3 and TRBJ2-1; D possibly corresponds to TRBD2 (5 bases). Trimming cost V 7 bases and J 0 bases, with 16 bases left between them. Germline values: CDR1 ENHRY, CDR2 SYGVKD. This CDR3 has 16 residues. The CDR3 protein is CAIKSRGPSSYNEQFF. The CDR3 region has the DNA TGTGCCATCAAATCTCGCGGGCCGAGCTCCTACAATGAGCAGTTCTTC.

The J gene is TRBJ1-1, the V gene TRBV10-3; D perhaps matches TRBD1 (5 bases). The length of the CDR3 is 14 residues. Germline CDR1 reads ENHRY; CDR2 reads SYGVKD. The V end was cut by 7 bases, the J end by 0 bases, with 12 bases between. DNA of the CDR3: TGTGCCATCACTTACGACAGCATGAACACTGAAGCTTTCTTT. Its protein product is CAITYDSMNTEAFF.

This clonotype was recorded at least ten times. V is TRBV29-1 and J is TRBJ2-7, with TRBD2 as a possible D gene (6 bases). CDR1 SQVTM and CDR2 ANQGSEA come from the germline V gene. The CDR3 is 16 amino acids. V was trimmed by 1 base and J by 0 bases, leaving 16 bases between them. CDR3 in amino acids: CSVEAGGSGYSYEQYF. The CDR3 DNA follows: TGCAGCGTTGAAGCCGGTGGTAGCGGATACTCCTACGAGCAGTACTTC.

This clonotype was picked up a small number of times. The rearrangement links TRBV6-1 to TRBJ1-1, with D tentatively TRBD1 (6 bases). V lost 2 bases, J lost 0 bases, and 13 bases lay in between. Germline V gives CDR1 MNHNS, CDR2 SASEGT. CDR3 length: 16 residues. CDR3 region: CASSERGGDLNTEAFF. The CDR3 coding sequence is TGTGCCAGCAGTGAAAGGGGGGGGGATTTGAACACTGAAGCTTTCTTT.

This clonotype was observed a few times. The CDR3 DNA sequence: TGTGCCAGCAGGCAACGGGAGGGGGCGAGCACTAACTATGGCTACACCTTC. It codes for CASRQREGASTNYGYTF. J is TRBJ1-2 and V is TRBV2; 7 bases match TRBD1. Germline CDR1 and CDR2: SNHLY and FYNNEI. V was clipped by 6 bases and J by 0 bases; unmatched bases: 13. The CDR3 length is 17 residues.

About this clonotype itself: A much larger clone sits a single nucleotide away, making a read error possible. This rearrangement joins TRBV28 to TRBJ2-7; D not certain. Per germline, CDR1 MDHEN and CDR2 SYDVKM. There are 17 residues in the CDR3. Trimming pared 5 bases from V and 0 bases from J, leaving 20 bases between. In DNA form, the CDR3 reads TGTGCCAGCAGTCCAACCTACGGGTCCTCTTACTCCTACGAGCAGTACTTC. Its protein is CASSPTYGSSYSYEQYF.

This clonotype was seen a handful of times. The V call is TRBV7-9, the J call TRBJ2-1, with 10 bases fitting TRBD1. Germline lookup yields CDR1 SEHNR and CDR2 FQNEAQ (reference sequence). The V segment lost 4 bases and the J segment 7 bases; nucleotides outside the gene matches: 7. CDR3 length: 15 amino acids. The CDR3 reads CASSSRTGGENEQFF. DNA for the CDR3: TGTGCCAGCAGCTCCAGGACAGGGGGTGAGAATGAGCAGTTCTTC.

This clonotype was seen only a few times. This chain uses TRBV12-3 or TRBV12-4 with TRBJ2-1; TRBD2 might be the D (5 bases). The CDR3 covers 12 residues. V gave up 5 bases and J gave up 10 bases, with 12 bases separating them. The CDR3 DNA reads as TGTGCCAGCAGTCGCCTGCGGGCCGAGCAGTTCTTC. The encoded protein is CASSRLRAEQFF.

The chain is built from TRBV10-3 and TRBJ2-1, with 14 bases that match TRBD2. This CDR3 comprises 18 residues. Trimming cost V 2 bases and J 0 bases; bases outside gene matches: 3. Per the germline V gene, CDR1 is ENHRY and CDR2 is SYGVKD. CDR3 sequence: CAISEPGTSGGSYNEQFF. The DNA for the CDR3 is TGTGCCATCAGTGAGCCCGGGACTAGCGGGGGCTCCTACAATGAGCAGTTCTTC.

In this sample, this clonotype turned up a few times. DNA of the CDR3: TGTGCCAGCAGCTCCTCTAAAGCAGCCCAGTACTTC. Translation gives CASSSSKAAQYF. V gene TRBV11-2 combines with J gene TRBJ2-4, with D uncertain. Looked up from germline, CDR1 is SGHAT and CDR2 is FQNNGV. V was clipped by 4 bases and J by 13 bases, with 14 bases between them. The CDR3 is 12 residues long.

The chain couples TRBV20-1 to TRBJ1-2; 9 positions match TRBD1. The CDR3 consists of 17 residues. V lost 0 bases to trimming and J lost 8 bases; unmatched junction nucleotides: 16. The germline V gene encodes CDR1 DFQATT and CDR2 SNEGSKA (reference sequence). CDR3 loop: CSARDSNAGTGTWGYTF. The CDR3 DNA reads TGCAGTGCTAGAGATTCGAATGCCGGGACAGGGACTTGGGGCTACACCTTC.

The J gene is TRBJ1-4, the V gene TRBV10-3; TRBD1 agrees at 8 bases. Germline V gene sequence: CDR1 ENHRY, CDR2 SYGVKD. The CDR3 extends over 13 amino acids. V was clipped by 10 bases and J by 5 bases; unmatched bases: 6. The CDR3 nucleotides are TGTGCCACCTGGACAGGGTCAAATGAAAAACTGTTTTTT. It encodes CATWTGSNEKLFF.

In this sample, this clonotype turned up a few times. CDR3 in DNA: TGTGCCAGCAGTGAGGAGGGAGCCGGTACCGGGGAGCTGTTTTTT. It is translated as CASSEEGAGTGELFF. The J gene is TRBJ2-2, the V gene TRBV2, with D possibly being TRBD2 (6 bases). V gave up 3 bases and J gave up 5 bases, with 13 bases separating them. The CDR3 spans 15 residues. Germline V gene lookup returns CDR1 SNHLY and CDR2 FYNNEI.

This clonotype was recorded a few times. The rearrangement links TRBV19 to TRBJ1-2; 9 positions match TRBD1. The CDR3 covers 15 residues. V was pared by 5 bases and J by 2 bases, with 6 bases of the junction left unmatched. Germline-derived CDR1 and CDR2 are LNHDA and SQIVND (reference sequence). CDR3 sequence: CASSSRTGENYGYTF. The CDR3 nucleotides are TGTGCCAGTAGTTCTCGGACAGGGGAAAACTATGGCTACACCTTC.

This rearrangement joins TRBV12-3 or TRBV12-4 to TRBJ1-2; maybe TRBD1 (6 bases). Trimming pared 6 bases from V and 4 bases from J, leaving 18 bases between. CDR3 length equals 15 residues. The CDR3 nucleotides are TGTGCCAGCAGGCCGAAACGAGGGGGGGCCTATGGCTACACCTTC. Translating gives CASRPKRGGAYGYTF.

This clonotype was counted only a few times. J is TRBJ1-2 and V is TRBV29-1; D is possibly TRBD1 (6 bases). V shed 5 bases and J shed 4 bases, with 14 bases lying between them. The CDR3 has 13 residues. Germline-derived CDR1 and CDR2 are SQVTM and ANQGSEA. CDR3 region: CSVLLDRSYGYTF. DNA of the CDR3: TGCAGCGTTCTCCTGGACAGATCCTATGGCTACACCTTC. Combining the CDR3 with reference TRBV29-1 and TRBJ1-2 gives the whole variable domain SAVISQKPSRDICQRGTSLTIQCQVDSQVTMMFWYRQQPGQSLTLIATANQGSEATYESGFVIDKFPISRPNLTFSTLTVSNMSPEDSSIYLCSVLLDRSYGYTFGSGTRLTVV.

The CDR3 loop reads CASRADRVGEKLFF. The CDR3, as DNA: TGTGCCAGCAGAGCGGACAGGGTGGGTGAAAAACTGTTTTTT. The chain combines TRBV2 with TRBJ1-4, with 8 bases matching TRBD1. The CDR3 length is 14 residues. Per the germline V gene, CDR1 is SNHLY and CDR2 is FYNNEI. V lost 6 bases to trimming and J lost 7 bases; unmatched junction nucleotides: 7.

This clonotype was counted between two and nine times. The J gene is TRBJ2-7, the V gene TRBV6-5; TRBD2 matches 9 bases. Trimming removed 0 bases from V and 4 bases from J; junction bases left unmatched: 7. CDR3 size: 16 residues. Germline CDR1 MNHEY, CDR2 SVGAGI. The CDR3 spells CASSYSGASGTYEQYF. CDR3 DNA: TGTGCCAGCAGTTACTCAGGGGCTAGCGGGACTTACGAGCAGTACTTC.